Shown below are 29 T cell receptor beta chains from a single sample sequenced in a study of T cell changes during pregnancy in multiple sclerosis. TCRdb keeps only in-frame clones here, not all; method: immunoSEQ multiplex PCR. The table lists around 67,000 clones, roughly 88% of them singletons. The specimen was peripheral blood, collected after pregnancy. The receptors come from a female donor in good health, enrolled as a control in a pregnancy study.

The V gene is TRBV20-1, the J gene TRBJ2-1; no clear D. Trimming removed 6 bases at V and 10 bases at J, with 13 bases between. CDR3 length: 11 amino acids. Germline CDR1 DFQATT, CDR2 SNEGSKA (reference sequence). The CDR3 DNA is TGCAGTGCCGTTGCCGCACTGGAGCAGTTCTTC. Translation: CSAVAALEQFF.

V gene TRBV5-6 combines with J gene TRBJ2-7; D uncertain. The CDR3 contains 12 residues. V was cut by 7 bases and J by 4 bases, with 12 bases left in between. Germline V gene data show CDR1 as SGHDT and CDR2 as YYEEEE. The CDR3 DNA reads as TGTGCCAGCGGCGGCCCTGAATACGAGCAGTACTTC. Amino acids: CASGGPEYEQYF.

The chain combines TRBV7-6 with TRBJ1-4; no definite D call. Germline V lookup: CDR1 SGHVS, CDR2 FNYEAQ. V lost 5 bases to trimming and J lost 7 bases, with 17 bases between them. This CDR3 region has 15 residues. CDR3 sequence (DNA): TGTGCCAGCAGCCCCCGGACGGGAGTGGGTGAAAAACTGTTTTTT. The encoded protein is CASSPRTGVGEKLFF.

This chain links TRBV2 with TRBJ1-5; TRBD1 is a possible D gene (5 bases). Germline-derived CDR1 and CDR2 are SNHLY and FYNNEI. With 6 bases removed from V and 0 bases from J, the gap between germline ends came to 12 bases. The CDR3 totals 15 residues. The CDR3 reads CASRKDSNSNQPQHF. The CDR3 bases are TGTGCCAGCAGGAAAGACAGTAATAGCAATCAGCCCCAGCATTTT.

The chain is built from TRBV5-4 and TRBJ2-5, with 8 bases that match TRBD1. CDR1 and CDR2 from the germline V gene are SGHNT and YYREEE (reference sequence). Trimming at V came to 4 bases and at J to 2 bases, leaving 4 bases not matched to a gene. The CDR3 is 14 amino acids. The CDR3 is CASSTGQGQETQYF. For the CDR3, the DNA is TGTGCCAGCAGCACCGGACAGGGACAAGAGACCCAGTACTTC.

The chain couples TRBV29-1 to TRBJ2-7; D uncertain. Germline lookup yields CDR1 SQVTM and CDR2 ANQGSEA. Deletions cut 4 bases from V and 7 bases from J, with 11 bases between. The CDR3 is 11 amino acids. The CDR3 reads CSVVRSSEQYF. CDR3 sequence (DNA): TGCAGCGTTGTTCGGTCGTCAGAGCAGTACTTC.

The gene calls are TRBV19 and TRBJ1-5; D not certain. Trimming stripped 0 bases from V and 2 bases from J, with 8 bases between. The CDR3 runs to 15 residues. CDR1 is LNHDA and CDR2 is SQIVND in the germline V gene (reference sequence). The CDR3 nucleotides read TGTGCCAGTAGTATAGATTTGGGCGGCAATCAGCCCCAGCATTTT. Protein: CASSIDLGGNQPQHF.

The chain employs TRBV6-1 and TRBJ1-1; D is perhaps TRBD1 (5 bases). Looked up from germline, CDR1 is MNHNS and CDR2 is SASEGT. V was pared by 7 bases and J by 6 bases, with 15 bases between. CDR3 length equals 13 residues. DNA for the CDR3: TGTGCCAGCACTTCTACAGGTTTGGCTGAAGCTTTCTTT. Translation gives CASTSTGLAEAFF.

The chain employs TRBV6-5 and TRBJ2-5; 10 bases agree with TRBD1. The CDR3 runs to 15 residues. The germline CDR1 and CDR2 sequences are MNHEY and SVGAGI. J gave up 3 bases and V 3 bases, and 4 bases lay outside the gene matches. The CDR3 is CASSYSGTGEETQYF. DNA of the CDR3: TGTGCCAGCAGTTATTCCGGGACAGGGGAAGAGACCCAGTACTTC.

This clone has more than one count but fewer than ten. This chain joins TRBV19 and TRBJ1-1, with D possibly TRBD1 on 6 matching bases. Germline-derived CDR1 and CDR2 are LNHDA and SQIVND (reference sequence). The CDR3 totals 15 residues. V lost 5 bases, J lost 6 bases, and 19 bases lay in between. The chain's CDR3 is CASSATNRALAEAFF. Written as DNA, the CDR3 is TGTGCCAGTAGTGCAACGAACAGGGCTCTCGCTGAAGCTTTCTTT.

The chain uses TRBV25-1 and TRBJ2-7; D is undetermined. Germline loops: CDR1 MGHDK, CDR2 SYGVNS. The CDR3 has 10 residues. V was cut by 9 bases and J by 3 bases, with 6 bases left in between. This CDR3 reads CASSFYEQYF. In DNA, the CDR3 is TGTGCCAGTTCCTTCTACGAGCAGTACTTC.

The V and J genes are TRBV4-3 and TRBJ1-5; no definite D call. CDR1 is LGHNA and CDR2 is YSLEER in the germline V gene. Trimming pared 0 bases from V and 7 bases from J, leaving 10 bases between. The CDR3 has 14 amino acids. CDR3 sequence: CASSQERVRQPQHF. The CDR3 DNA sequence: TGCGCCAGCAGCCAAGAGAGGGTGCGGCAGCCCCAGCATTTT.

The chain combines TRBV5-1 with TRBJ2-1, with 8 bases that match TRBD2. The germline gives CDR1 SGHRS, CDR2 YFSETQ. J lost 3 bases, V lost 4 bases, and 12 bases had no gene match. The CDR3 loop spans 17 amino acids. The CDR3 loop reads CASSANWGSGSYNEQFF. The CDR3 DNA sequence: TGCGCCAGCAGCGCCAATTGGGGGAGCGGGAGCTACAATGAGCAGTTCTTC. Together with reference TRBV5-1 and TRBJ2-1, the CDR3 gives the full variable domain: KAGVTQTPRYLIKTRGQQVTLSCSPISGHRSVSWYQQTPGQGLQFLFEYFSETQRNKGNFPGRFSGRQFSNSRSEMNVSTLELGDSALYLCASSANWGSGSYNEQFFGPGTRLTVL.

The chain links TRBV18 to TRBJ1-2; 9 bases map to TRBD1. The germline V gene has CDR1 KGHSH and CDR2 LQKENI. V trimming: 3 bases; J trimming: 8 bases; junction bases outside the gene matches: 7. This CDR3 comprises 14 residues. The CDR3 region is CASSPGQGIGGYTF. CDR3 sequence (DNA): TGTGCCAGCTCACCGGGACAGGGAATTGGGGGCTACACCTTC.

The chain carries TRBV10-3 and TRBJ1-3; D is possibly TRBD1 (5 bases). Germline V gives CDR1 ENHRY, CDR2 SYGVKD. The CDR3 extends over 13 amino acids. Between the trimmed V and J ends, which lost 6 bases and 1 base, there was a span of 7 bases. The CDR3 nucleotides read TGTGCCATCAGCGGGGGGTCTGGAAACACCATATATTTT. The encoded protein is CAISGGSGNTIYF.

The J gene is TRBJ2-3, the V gene TRBV27, with 11 positions matching TRBD2. V shed 1 base, J shed 4 bases, and the junction held 4 bases outside the gene matches. The germline V gene encodes CDR1 MNHEY and CDR2 SMNVEV (reference sequence). This CDR3 has 16 amino acids. The CDR3 DNA is TGTGCCAGCAGTTTATTAGCGGGAGGGCCAGCAGATACGCAGTATTTT. Translating gives CASSLLAGGPADTQYF.

The chain combines TRBV6-1 with TRBJ1-3, with a tentative D call TRBD1 (5 bases). This CDR3 has 14 residues. Germline CDR1 is MNHNS and CDR2 is SASEGT. V lost 8 bases and J 1 base, leaving 12 bases between the germline ends. The CDR3 sequence: CASPRDFSGNTIYF. CDR3 coding DNA: TGTGCCAGCCCCCGGGACTTTTCTGGAAACACCATATATTTT.

The rearrangement uses TRBV27 and TRBJ1-5; D perhaps matches TRBD1 (6 bases). Germline CDR1 reads MNHEY; CDR2 reads SMNVEV (reference sequence). CDR3 length: 13 residues. V was trimmed by 5 bases and J by 9 bases, leaving 14 bases between them. CDR3 in DNA: TGTGCCAGCAGTAGCGGGACACTGCGGCCCCAGCATTTT. It translates to CASSSGTLRPQHF.

The chain combines TRBV6-5 with TRBJ1-1, with 7 bases that match TRBD1. This CDR3 comprises 14 residues. Germline trimming cut 6 bases from V and 7 bases from J; bases unmatched to any gene: 11. Germline V gene data show CDR1 as MNHEY and CDR2 as SVGAGI. CDR3 sequence: CASRPTTGWNEAFF. Here the CDR3 DNA reads TGTGCCAGCAGACCAACGACAGGGTGGAATGAAGCTTTCTTT.

The rearrangement joins TRBV29-1 to TRBJ1-4; the match to TRBD1 covers 7 bases. Germline CDR1 SQVTM, CDR2 ANQGSEA. The CDR3 covers 13 residues. With 4 bases clipped from V and 7 bases from J, the junction kept 6 bases outside the gene matches. The DNA for the CDR3 is TGCAGCGTTGGACAGGGAGCGCGTGAAAAACTGTTTTTT. Its translation is CSVGQGAREKLFF. The full variable domain, rest sourced from reference TRBV29-1 and TRBJ1-4, is SAVISQKPSRDICQRGTSLTIQCQVDSQVTMMFWYRQQPGQSLTLIATANQGSEATYESGFVIDKFPISRPNLTFSTLTVSNMSPEDSSIYLCSVGQGAREKLFFGSGTQLSVL.

Concerning this clone itself: One end of the junction fails to match germline, which may point to a read error. This chain links TRBV30 with TRBJ2-7, with D possibly TRBD2 on 5 matching bases. This CDR3 is 14 amino acids long. CDR1 GTSNPN and CDR2 SVGIG come from the germline V gene (reference sequence). CDR3 residues: CARSEGTLSYEQYF. In nucleotides, the CDR3 is TGTGCCAGGAGCGAGGGCACCCTCTCCTACGAGCAGTACTTC. Looking up the rest from reference TRBV30 and TRBJ2-7 gives the full variable domain: SQTIHQWPATLVQPVGSPLSLECTVEGTSNPNLYWYRQAAGRGLQLLFYSVGIGQISSEVPQNLSASRPQDRQFILSSKKLLLSDSGFYLCARSEGTLSYEQYFGPGTRLTVT.

Only a few counts were recorded for this clone. The CDR3 region is CASSVGTGGNSPLHF. Here the CDR3 DNA reads TGTGCCAGCAGCGTAGGGACAGGGGGGAACTCACCCCTCCACTTT. This chain joins TRBV9 and TRBJ1-6; 10 bases map to TRBD1. CDR3 length: 15 residues. V was pared by 0 bases and J by 10 bases, with 4 bases of the junction left unmatched. Germline V gene sequence: CDR1 SGDLS, CDR2 YYNGEE.

The chain joins TRBV28 to TRBJ1-3, with TRBD1 identical over 8 bases. V lost 11 bases to trimming and J lost 2 bases; unmatched junction nucleotides: 8. The CDR3 extends over 14 amino acids. CDR1 and CDR2 (germline): MDHEN, SYDVKM. CDR3 sequence (DNA): TGTGCCGGACGAACAGGGGGAGCTGGAAACACCATATATTTT. Its protein is CAGRTGGAGNTIYF. The variable domain in full, completed from reference TRBV28 and TRBJ1-3, reads DVKVTQSSRYLVKRTGEKVFLECVQDMDHENMFWYRQDPGLGLRLIYFSYDVKMKEKGDIPEGYSVSREKKERFSLILESASTNQTSMYLCAGRTGGAGNTIYFGEGSWLTVV.

This chain joins TRBV11-2 and TRBJ2-1; D call uncertain. Germline V gives CDR1 SGHAT, CDR2 FQNNGV. Trimming removed 5 bases at V and 9 bases at J, with 32 bases between. The CDR3 totals 19 residues. This CDR3 reads CASSRKVSSLVKVNGEQFF. In nucleotides, the CDR3 is TGTGCCAGCAGCCGTAAGGTTAGCAGCCTGGTGAAGGTGAATGGTGAGCAGTTCTTC.

On this clone: The sample contains more than one DNA sequence encoding this CDR3. V and J are TRBV6-1 and TRBJ2-7; D may be TRBD2 (6 bases). CDR3 size: 11 residues. V was shortened by 7 bases and J by 3 bases, with 7 bases between the two germline ends. CDR1 is MNHNS, CDR2 SASEGT, per germline. The CDR3 protein is CASTEGYEQYF. CDR3 DNA: TGTGCCAGCACGGAGGGCTACGAGCAGTACTTC.

CDR3 protein: CASSIRTGATNTEAFF. The CDR3 nucleotides are TGTGCCAGTAGTATTAGGACAGGGGCGACGAACACTGAAGCTTTCTTT. The chain carries TRBV19 and TRBJ1-1; 9 bases agree with TRBD1. CDR1 LNHDA and CDR2 SQIVND come from the germline V gene (reference sequence). The CDR3 spans 16 residues. J lost 1 base, V lost 3 bases, and 6 bases had no gene match. Using reference TRBV19 and TRBJ1-1 for the parts outside the CDR3, the full variable domain is DGGITQSPKYLFRKEGQNVTLSCEQNLNHDAMYWYRQDPGQGLRLIYYSQIVNDFQKGDIAEGYSVSREKKESFPLTVTSAQKNPTAFYLCASSIRTGATNTEAFFGQGTRLTVV.

The chain uses TRBV19 and TRBJ2-1; a weak D match, TRBD2 (5 bases). Germline V gene lookup returns CDR1 LNHDA and CDR2 SQIVND (reference sequence). Between the trimmed V and J ends, which lost 2 bases and 5 bases, there was a span of 7 bases. CDR3 length equals 13 residues. The CDR3 loop reads CASSIWRDNEQFF. The CDR3 DNA is TGTGCCAGTAGTATATGGCGGGACAATGAGCAGTTCTTC.

CDR3 nucleotides: TGTGCCAGCAGCTTAGGACAGGGATGGCAGCCCCAGCATTTT. Protein: CASSLGQGWQPQHF. The chain couples TRBV7-9 to TRBJ1-5; 7 positions agree with TRBD1. CDR1 and CDR2 from the germline V gene are SEHNR and FQNEAQ (reference sequence). The CDR3 length is 14 residues. J lost 7 bases, V lost 1 base, and 4 bases had no gene match.

The chain employs TRBV10-1 and TRBJ1-4; the D gene is possibly TRBD1 (5 bases). Germline lookup yields CDR1 WNHNN and CDR2 SYGVQD (reference sequence). The ends were cut back, 3 bases at V and 5 bases at J, with 7 bases in the middle. The CDR3 runs 13 residues. CDR3 region: CASSEGVNEKLFF. The CDR3 DNA is TGCGCCAGCAGTGAAGGGGTAAATGAAAAACTGTTTTTT.